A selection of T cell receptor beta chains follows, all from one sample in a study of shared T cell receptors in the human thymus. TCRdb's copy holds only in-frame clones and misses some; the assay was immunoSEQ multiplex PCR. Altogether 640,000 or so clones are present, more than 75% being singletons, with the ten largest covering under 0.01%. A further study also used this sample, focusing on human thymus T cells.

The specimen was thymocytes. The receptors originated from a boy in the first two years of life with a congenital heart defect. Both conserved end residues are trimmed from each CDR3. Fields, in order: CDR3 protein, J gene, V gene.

ASSFGTSGGYEQY | TRBJ2-7 | TRBV7-2
ASSLRSPGYYEQY | TRBJ2-7 | TRBV7-9
ASSLRRVVTGDAF | TRBJ1-1 | TRBV5-6
ASSQLGDEQY | TRBJ2-7 | TRBV7-2
ASIGSGTSDSHTQY | TRBJ2-3 | TRBV5-1
ASSLADRDYEQY | TRBJ2-7 | TRBV5-1
ASSQPYTGELF | TRBJ2-2 | TRBV14
ASRGQALDTQY | TRBJ2-3 | TRBV4-1
ASSTRTSGSVTYEQY | TRBJ2-7 | TRBV7-2
ASSLRGNTGELF | TRBJ2-2 | TRBV14
ASRRDRSQETQY | TRBJ2-5 | TRBV5-5
ASSAHLGYEQY | TRBJ2-7 | TRBV2
ASSFMGKKQGLDTEAF | TRBJ1-1 | TRBV28
ASSQAQGKRAGYT | TRBJ1-2 | TRBV4-1
ASSLRTGGYEQY | TRBJ2-7 | TRBV27
ASNLVVNRDDTEAF | TRBJ1-1 | TRBV19
ASSFRTSGETQY | TRBJ2-5 | TRBV5-5
ASSLVVGSYEQY | TRBJ2-7 | TRBV5-1
ASSQSPGQGTSGTVEQY | TRBJ2-7 | TRBV14
ASSQDRWTGTPGANVLT | TRBJ2-6 | TRBV4-3
ASSHKALWAKLF | TRBJ1-4 | TRBV23-1
ASGLVVAPPGGEQY | TRBJ2-7 | TRBV12-5
ASSAPLAGFTDTQY | TRBJ2-3 | TRBV27
ASSQLSGIKGAQNQETQY | TRBJ2-5 | TRBV14
AWSVCKPNTEAF | TRBJ1-1 | TRBV30
ASSPTRDRGQHEQY | TRBJ2-7 | TRBV28
ASSLAASSTGELF | TRBJ2-2 | TRBV7-9
ASRKGGSYNSPLH | TRBJ1-6 | TRBV7-2
ASRHSGQELANYGYT | TRBJ1-2 | TRBV28
ASSWDRVHYEQY | TRBJ2-7 | TRBV6-5
ASSTEPTAGQPQH | TRBJ1-5 | TRBV5-1
ASSEHTPTGGSHEQY | TRBJ2-7 | TRBV7-2
ASADSNQPQH | TRBJ1-5 | TRBV6-5
ASGLVRWDRGSNVAYNEQF | TRBJ2-1 | TRBV12-5
ASSIRVQGALGRNQPQH | TRBJ1-5 | TRBV19
ASHRIHGTSQETQY | TRBJ2-5 | TRBV28
ASSLDLKRISSYEQY | TRBJ2-7 | TRBV11-2
ASSYGGRADTQY | TRBJ2-3 | TRBV6-5
ASSEARGITDTQY | TRBJ2-3 | TRBV2
ASRREGTGTGDPNYGYT | TRBJ1-2 | TRBV2
ASSSNRGVAEAF | TRBJ1-1 | TRBV28
ASSLWWDTAYEQY | TRBJ2-7 | TRBV11-2
ASSKKPYRARTVHTEAF | TRBJ1-1 | TRBV28
ASRGRGPDYSYEQY | TRBJ2-7 | TRBV28
ASSLCGGGQETQY | TRBJ2-5 | TRBV7-9
ASRRRGGSQETQY | TRBJ2-5 | TRBV7-2
ASSYSGTPYNEQF | TRBJ2-1 | TRBV27
AISDPGTGNQPQH | TRBJ1-5 | TRBV10-3
ASSPRQGPEKLF | TRBJ1-4 | TRBV9